This TCR beta chain was found in a study of blood T cell repertoires in COVID-19. The V end was cut by 1 base, the J end by 4 bases, with 13 bases between. The CDR3 extends over 15 amino acids. Looked up from germline, CDR1 is SGHTA and CDR2 is FQGNSA. Among Cohort 3 donors, those recovered had two negative PCRs, clearance, or symptom resolution. Original handling: Amplification from reference gene primers served as the basis for estimated nucleated cell counts. Assay: immunoSEQ multiplex PCR; the TCRdb copy retains only in-frame clones and omits some. V and J calls and clone size are those listed in that table; D and trimming were worked out from the DNA. The table has 200,000 to 250,000 clones, approximately 84% seen once.

This sequence was found in a man aged 60 to 69 who had recovered from COVID-19. The rearrangement links TRBV7-2 to TRBJ1-1, with D tentatively TRBD1 (5 bases). Input material: PBMCs or T cells enriched from blood (not recorded which). The CDR3 spells CASSLVGGETTEAFF. For the CDR3, the DNA is TGTGCCAGCAGCTTAGTCGGGGGGGAGACCACTGAAGCTTTCTTT.